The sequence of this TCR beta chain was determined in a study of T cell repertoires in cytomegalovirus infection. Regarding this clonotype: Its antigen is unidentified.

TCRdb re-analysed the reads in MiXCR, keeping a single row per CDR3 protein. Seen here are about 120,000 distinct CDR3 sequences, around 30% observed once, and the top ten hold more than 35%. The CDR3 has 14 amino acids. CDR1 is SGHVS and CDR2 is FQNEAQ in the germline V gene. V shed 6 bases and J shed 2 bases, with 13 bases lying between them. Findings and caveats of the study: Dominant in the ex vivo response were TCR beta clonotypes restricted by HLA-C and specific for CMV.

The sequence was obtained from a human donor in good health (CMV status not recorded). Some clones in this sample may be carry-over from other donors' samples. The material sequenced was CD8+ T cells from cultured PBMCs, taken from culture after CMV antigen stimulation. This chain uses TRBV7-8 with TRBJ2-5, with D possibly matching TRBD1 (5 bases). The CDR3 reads CASSRYRGQETQYF. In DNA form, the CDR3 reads TGTGCCAGCAGTCGGTATAGGGGTCAAGAGACCCAGTACTTC.